This T cell receptor (beta chain) was captured by sequencing in a study of control samples from healthy donors and cancer patients. Measured with immunoSEQ multiplex PCR; TCRdb has only the in-frame clones, and not every one. The sample holds approximately 100,000 clones, over 65% seen once. V trimming: 0 bases; J trimming: 9 bases; junction bases outside the gene matches: 4. The germline CDR1 and CDR2 sequences are LNHNV and YYDKDF (reference sequence). The length of the CDR3 is 15 residues. Sequencing was performed on blood. This sequence was found in a woman between 35 and 50 years old in good health. The J gene is TRBJ2-1, the V gene TRBV15, with TRBD2 matching over 11 bases. CDR3 protein: CATSRDSGGATEQFF. The DNA of the CDR3 is TGTGCCACCAGCAGAGATAGCGGGGGGGCCACTGAGCAGTTCTTC.